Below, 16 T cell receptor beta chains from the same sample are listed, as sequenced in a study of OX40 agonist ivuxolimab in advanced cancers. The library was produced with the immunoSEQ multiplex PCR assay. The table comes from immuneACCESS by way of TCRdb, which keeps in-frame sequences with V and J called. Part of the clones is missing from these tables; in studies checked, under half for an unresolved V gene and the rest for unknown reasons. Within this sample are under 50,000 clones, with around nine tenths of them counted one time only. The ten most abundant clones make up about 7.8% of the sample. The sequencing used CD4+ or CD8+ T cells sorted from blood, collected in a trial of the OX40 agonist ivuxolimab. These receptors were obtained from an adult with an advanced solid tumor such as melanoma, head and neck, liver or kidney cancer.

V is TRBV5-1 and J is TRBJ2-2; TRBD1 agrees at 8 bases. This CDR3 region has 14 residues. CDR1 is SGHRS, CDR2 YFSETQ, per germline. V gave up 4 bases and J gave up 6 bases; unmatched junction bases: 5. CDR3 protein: CASSETGAAGELFF. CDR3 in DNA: TGCGCCAGCAGCGAGACAGGGGCTGCCGGGGAGCTGTTTTTT.

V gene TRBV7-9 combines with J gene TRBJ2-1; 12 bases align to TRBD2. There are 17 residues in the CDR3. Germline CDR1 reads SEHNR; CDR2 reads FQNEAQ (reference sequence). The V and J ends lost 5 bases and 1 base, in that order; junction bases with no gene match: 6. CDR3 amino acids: CASSPRLAGVSYNEQFF. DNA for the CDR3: TGTGCCAGCAGCCCCCGACTAGCGGGAGTGTCCTACAATGAGCAGTTCTTC.

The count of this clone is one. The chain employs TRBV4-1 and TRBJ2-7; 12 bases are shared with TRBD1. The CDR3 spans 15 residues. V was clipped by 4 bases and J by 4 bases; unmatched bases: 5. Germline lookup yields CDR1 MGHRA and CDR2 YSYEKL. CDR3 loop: CASSRPGQGAYEQYF. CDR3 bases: TGCGCCAGCAGCCGACCGGGACAGGGGGCATACGAGCAGTACTTC.

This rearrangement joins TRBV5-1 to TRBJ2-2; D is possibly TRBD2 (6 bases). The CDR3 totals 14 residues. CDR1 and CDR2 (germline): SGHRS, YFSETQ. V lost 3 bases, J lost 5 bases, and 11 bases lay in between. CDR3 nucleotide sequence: TGCGCCAGCAGCTCCTTAGCGGAGACCGGGGAGCTGTTTTTT. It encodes CASSSLAETGELFF.

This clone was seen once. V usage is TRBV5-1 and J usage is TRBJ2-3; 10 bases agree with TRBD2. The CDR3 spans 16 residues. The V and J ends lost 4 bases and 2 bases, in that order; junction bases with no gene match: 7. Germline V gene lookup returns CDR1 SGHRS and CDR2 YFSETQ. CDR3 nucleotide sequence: TGCGCCAGCAGCCAGTCTAGCGGGAGCCCCACAGATACGCAGTATTTT. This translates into CASSQSSGSPTDTQYF.

The CDR3 protein is CAWSRDRGLEQYF. The CDR3 bases are TGTGCCTGGAGTCGGGACAGGGGGCTCGAGCAGTACTTC. The chain recombines TRBV30 with TRBJ2-7; 12 bases line up with TRBD1. The CDR3 has 13 residues. The trim removed 2 bases at V and 6 bases at J, leaving 2 bases unmatched. Germline loops: CDR1 GTSNPN, CDR2 SVGIG (reference sequence).

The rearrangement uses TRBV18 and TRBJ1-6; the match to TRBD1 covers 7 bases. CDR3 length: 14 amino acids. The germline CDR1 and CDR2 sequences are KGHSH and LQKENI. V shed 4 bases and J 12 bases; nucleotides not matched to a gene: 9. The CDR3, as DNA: TGTGCCAGCTCACTCCAGGGGGAAATTGAACCCCTCCACTTT. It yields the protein CASSLQGEIEPLHF.

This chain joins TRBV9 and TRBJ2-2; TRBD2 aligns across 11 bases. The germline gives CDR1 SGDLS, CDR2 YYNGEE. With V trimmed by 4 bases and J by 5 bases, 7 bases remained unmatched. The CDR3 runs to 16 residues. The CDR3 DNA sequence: TGTGCCAGCAGCCCGAAACTAGCGGGAGTAACCGGGGAGCTGTTTTTT. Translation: CASSPKLAGVTGELFF.

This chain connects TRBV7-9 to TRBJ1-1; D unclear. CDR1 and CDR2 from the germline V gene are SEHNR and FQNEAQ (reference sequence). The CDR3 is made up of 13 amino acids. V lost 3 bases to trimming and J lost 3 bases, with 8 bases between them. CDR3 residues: CASSFLKDTEAFF. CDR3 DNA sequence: TGTGCCAGCAGCTTTCTCAAGGACACTGAAGCTTTCTTT.

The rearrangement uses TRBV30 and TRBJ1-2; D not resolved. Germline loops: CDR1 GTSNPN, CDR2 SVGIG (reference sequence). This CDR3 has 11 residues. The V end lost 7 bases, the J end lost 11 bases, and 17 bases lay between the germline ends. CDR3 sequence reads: CALLTEGRYTF. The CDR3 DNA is TGTGCCTTGCTGACCGAGGGCCGGTACACCTTC.

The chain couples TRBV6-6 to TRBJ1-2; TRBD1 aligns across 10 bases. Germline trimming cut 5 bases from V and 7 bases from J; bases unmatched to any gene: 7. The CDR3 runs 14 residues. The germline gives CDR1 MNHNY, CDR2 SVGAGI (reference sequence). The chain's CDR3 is CASSTRDRGTGYTF. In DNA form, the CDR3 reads TGTGCCAGCAGTACCCGGGACAGGGGTACTGGCTACACCTTC.

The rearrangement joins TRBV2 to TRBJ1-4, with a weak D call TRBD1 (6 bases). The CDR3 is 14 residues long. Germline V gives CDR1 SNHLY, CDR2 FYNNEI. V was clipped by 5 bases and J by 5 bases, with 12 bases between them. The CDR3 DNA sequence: TGTGCCAGCAGTTTACAGGGTGGAAATGAAAAACTGTTTTTT. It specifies CASSLQGGNEKLFF.

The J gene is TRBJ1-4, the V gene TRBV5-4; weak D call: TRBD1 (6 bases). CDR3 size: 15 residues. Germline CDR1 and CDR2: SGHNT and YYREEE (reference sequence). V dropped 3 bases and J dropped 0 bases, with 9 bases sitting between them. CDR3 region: CASSSDSATNEKLFF. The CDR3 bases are TGTGCCAGCAGCTCGGACAGCGCAACTAATGAAAAACTGTTTTTT.

CDR3 DNA: TGTGCCAGCAGCTTGGTGGCGGCCCCCGGGGAGCTGTTTTTT. Its protein product is CASSLVAAPGELFF. The chain recombines TRBV5-6 with TRBJ2-2; D unresolved. Germline V lookup: CDR1 SGHDT, CDR2 YYEEEE. The V end lost 0 bases, the J end lost 6 bases, and 9 bases lay between the germline ends. The CDR3 has 14 residues.

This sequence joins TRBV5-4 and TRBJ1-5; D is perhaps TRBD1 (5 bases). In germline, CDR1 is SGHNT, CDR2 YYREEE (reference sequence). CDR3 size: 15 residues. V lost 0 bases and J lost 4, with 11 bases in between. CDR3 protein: CASSLDGGLNQPQHF. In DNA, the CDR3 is TGTGCCAGCAGCTTGGACGGGGGGTTGAATCAGCCCCAGCATTTT.

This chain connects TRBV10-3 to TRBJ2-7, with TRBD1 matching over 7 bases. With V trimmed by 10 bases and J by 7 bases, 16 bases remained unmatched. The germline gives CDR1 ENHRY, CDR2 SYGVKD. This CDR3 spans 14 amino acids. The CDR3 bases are TGTGCCACTTGCCCGGCCGAGGGGGCAGGAGAGCAGTACTTC. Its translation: CATCPAEGAGEQYF.